The entry below describes one T cell receptor (beta chain). Its antigen remains unidentified. These data belong to a study of T cell responses to AZD1222 COVID-19 vaccine. Findings and caveats of the study: The peak T cell response came first, and repertoires were sampled only after it. Recipients of two AZD1222 doses showed rising Spike-specific TCR breadth and depth. Unmutated variant regions are reportedly the target of nearly half of TCRs that are spike-specific.

The V end lost 3 bases, the J end lost 13 bases, and 13 bases lay between the germline ends. The CDR3 contains 13 residues. Looked up from germline, CDR1 is SNHLY and CDR2 is FYNNEI. Profiling relied on immunoSEQ multiplex PCR, and the TCRdb table lists in-frame clones only, not all of them. Found here are some 170,000 clones, 70% to 90% of them singletons; the top ten hold 1.5% to 2%. This sequence originates from an adult in good health. Specimen: peripheral blood, collected on day 0 of AZD1222 vaccination. The chain uses TRBV2 and TRBJ1-6; D call uncertain. In DNA form, the CDR3 reads TGTGCCAGCAGTGAGGAAAAACGGGAGCCCCTCCACTTT. Protein: CASSEEKREPLHF.